Here is one TCR beta chain with its context. Its antigen is undetermined. The data stem from a study of graft-versus-host responses after intestinal transplantation. Regarding the study as a whole: Some GvH clones appeared in ileal mucosa or blood before recipient bone marrow.

This CDR3 spans 17 amino acids. The germline CDR1 and CDR2 sequences are MNHEY and SMNVEV (reference sequence). J lost 3 bases, V lost 4 bases, and 11 bases had no gene match. Measured with immunoSEQ multiplex PCR; TCRdb has only the in-frame clones, and not every one. The table records tens of thousands of clones, roughly 89% of them present only once. The input for sequencing was unstimulated CD8+ T cells sorted from spleen or lymph node cells, taken before transplant. The genes are TRBV27 and TRBJ2-3; 9 bases fit TRBD1. The TCR sequence derives from a human donor who was the organ donor for an intestinal transplant. This CDR3 is CASSSGIPTGGTDTQYF. The CDR3 DNA reads TGTGCCAGCAGTTCGGGAATCCCGACAGGGGGAACAGATACGCAGTATTTT.